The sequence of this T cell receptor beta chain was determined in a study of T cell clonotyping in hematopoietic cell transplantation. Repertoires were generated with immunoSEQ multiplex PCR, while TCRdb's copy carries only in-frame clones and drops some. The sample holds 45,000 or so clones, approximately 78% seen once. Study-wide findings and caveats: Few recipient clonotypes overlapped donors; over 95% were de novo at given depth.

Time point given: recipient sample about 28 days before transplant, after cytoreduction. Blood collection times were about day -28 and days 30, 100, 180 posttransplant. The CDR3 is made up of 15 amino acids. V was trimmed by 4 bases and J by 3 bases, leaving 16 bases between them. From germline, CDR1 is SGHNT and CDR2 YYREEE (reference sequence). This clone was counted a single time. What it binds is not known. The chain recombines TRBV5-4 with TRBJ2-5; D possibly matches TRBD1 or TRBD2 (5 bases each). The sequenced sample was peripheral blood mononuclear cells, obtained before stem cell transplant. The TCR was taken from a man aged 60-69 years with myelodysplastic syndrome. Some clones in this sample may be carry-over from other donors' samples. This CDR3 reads CASSPGARYEETQYF. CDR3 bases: TGTGCCAGCAGCCCCGGGGCTAGGTATGAAGAGACCCAGTACTTC.